This TCR beta chain was observed in a study of control samples from healthy donors and cancer patients. TCRdb's copy holds only in-frame clones and misses some; the assay was immunoSEQ multiplex PCR. The profile shows more than 150,000 clones, roughly 90% of them singletons. In germline, CDR1 is ENHRY, CDR2 SYGVKD. The CDR3 contains 13 residues. With 3 bases removed from V and 7 bases from J, the gap between germline ends came to 9 bases. This TCR was recovered from a woman in her twenties or thirties in good health. The chain joins TRBV10-3 to TRBJ1-4; tentative D call: TRBD1 (5 bases). The sample taken for sequencing was blood. CDR3 residues: CAISDGTGEKLFF. DNA of the CDR3: TGTGCCATCAGTGATGGGACGGGTGAAAAACTGTTTTTT.